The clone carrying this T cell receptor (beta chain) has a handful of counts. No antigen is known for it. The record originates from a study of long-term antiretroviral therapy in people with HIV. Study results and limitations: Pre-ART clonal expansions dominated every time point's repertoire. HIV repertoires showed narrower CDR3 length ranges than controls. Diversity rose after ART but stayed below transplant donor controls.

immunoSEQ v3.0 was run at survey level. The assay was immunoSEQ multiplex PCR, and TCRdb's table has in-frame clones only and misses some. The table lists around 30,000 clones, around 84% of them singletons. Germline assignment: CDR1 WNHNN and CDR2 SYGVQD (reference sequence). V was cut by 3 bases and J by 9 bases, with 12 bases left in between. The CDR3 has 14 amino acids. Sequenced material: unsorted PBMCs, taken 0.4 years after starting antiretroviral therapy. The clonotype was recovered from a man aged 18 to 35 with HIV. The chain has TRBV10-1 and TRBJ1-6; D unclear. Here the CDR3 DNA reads TGCGCCAGCAGTGATGGGGAAGGGAGTTCACCCCTCCACTTT. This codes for CASSDGEGSSPLHF.